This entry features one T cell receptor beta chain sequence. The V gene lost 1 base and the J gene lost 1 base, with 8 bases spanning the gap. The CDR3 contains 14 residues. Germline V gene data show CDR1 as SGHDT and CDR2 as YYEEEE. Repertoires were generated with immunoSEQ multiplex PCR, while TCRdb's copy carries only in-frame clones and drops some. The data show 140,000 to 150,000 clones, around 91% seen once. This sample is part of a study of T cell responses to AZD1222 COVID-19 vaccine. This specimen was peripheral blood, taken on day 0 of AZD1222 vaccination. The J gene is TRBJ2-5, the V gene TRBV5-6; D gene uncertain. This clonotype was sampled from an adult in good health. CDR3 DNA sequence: TGTGCCAGCAGCTTGTACGGTACCCAAGAGACCCAGTACTTC. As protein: CASSLYGTQETQYF.